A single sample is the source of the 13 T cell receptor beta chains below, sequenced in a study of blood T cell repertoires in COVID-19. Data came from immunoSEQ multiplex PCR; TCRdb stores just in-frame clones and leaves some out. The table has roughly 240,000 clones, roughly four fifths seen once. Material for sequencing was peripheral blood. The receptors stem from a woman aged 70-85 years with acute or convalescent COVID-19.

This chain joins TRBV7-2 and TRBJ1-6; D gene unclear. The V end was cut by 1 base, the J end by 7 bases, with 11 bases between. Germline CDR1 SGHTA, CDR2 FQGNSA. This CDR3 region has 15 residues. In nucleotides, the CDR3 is TGTGCCAGCAGCTTAGAGCCAGGCGTAAATTCACCCCTCCACTTT. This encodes CASSLEPGVNSPLHF.

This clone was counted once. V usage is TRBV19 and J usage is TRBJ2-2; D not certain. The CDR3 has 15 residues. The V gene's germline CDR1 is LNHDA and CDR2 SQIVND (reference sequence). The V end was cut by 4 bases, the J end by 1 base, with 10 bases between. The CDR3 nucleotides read TGTGCCAGTAGTAGAAGGAGATGGAACACCGGGGAGCTGTTTTTT. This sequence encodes CASSRRRWNTGELFF.

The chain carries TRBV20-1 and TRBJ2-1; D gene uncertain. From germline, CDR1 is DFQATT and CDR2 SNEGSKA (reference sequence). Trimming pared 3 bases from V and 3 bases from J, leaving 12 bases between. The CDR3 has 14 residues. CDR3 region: CSASYGSIYNEQFF. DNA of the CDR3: TGCAGTGCTAGTTACGGGTCCATCTACAATGAGCAGTTCTTC.

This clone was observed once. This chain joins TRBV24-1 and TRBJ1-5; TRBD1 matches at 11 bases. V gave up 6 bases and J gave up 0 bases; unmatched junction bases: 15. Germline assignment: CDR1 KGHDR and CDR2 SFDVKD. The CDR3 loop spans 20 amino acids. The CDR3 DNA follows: TGTGCCACCAGTTTGCCCAACCGGGACAGGGGGAGAGATAGCAATCAGCCCCAGCATTTT. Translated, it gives CATSLPNRDRGRDSNQPQHF.

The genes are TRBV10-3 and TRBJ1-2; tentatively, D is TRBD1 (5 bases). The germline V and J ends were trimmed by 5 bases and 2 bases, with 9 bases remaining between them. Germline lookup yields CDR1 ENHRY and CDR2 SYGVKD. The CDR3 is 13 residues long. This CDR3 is CAISLQENYGYTF. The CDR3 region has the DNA TGTGCCATCAGTCTACAGGAAAACTATGGCTACACCTTC.

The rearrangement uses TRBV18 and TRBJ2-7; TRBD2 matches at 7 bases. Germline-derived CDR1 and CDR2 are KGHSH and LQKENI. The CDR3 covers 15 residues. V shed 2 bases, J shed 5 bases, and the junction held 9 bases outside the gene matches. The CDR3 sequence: CASSPKMAGRDEQYF. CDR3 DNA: TGTGCCAGCTCACCAAAAATGGCAGGGAGGGACGAGCAGTACTTC.

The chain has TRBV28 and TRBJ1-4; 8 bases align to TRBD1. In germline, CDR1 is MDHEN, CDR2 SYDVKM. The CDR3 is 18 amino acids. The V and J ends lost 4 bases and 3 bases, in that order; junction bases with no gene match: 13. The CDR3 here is CASSSSFRGRMANEKLFF. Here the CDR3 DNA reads TGTGCCAGCAGTTCTTCTTTCAGGGGGCGCATGGCTAATGAAAAACTGTTTTTT. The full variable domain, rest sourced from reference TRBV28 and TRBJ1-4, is DVKVTQSSRYLVKRTGEKVFLECVQDMDHENMFWYRQDPGLGLRLIYFSYDVKMKEKGDIPEGYSVSREKKERFSLILESASTNQTSMYLCASSSSFRGRMANEKLFFGSGTQLSVL.

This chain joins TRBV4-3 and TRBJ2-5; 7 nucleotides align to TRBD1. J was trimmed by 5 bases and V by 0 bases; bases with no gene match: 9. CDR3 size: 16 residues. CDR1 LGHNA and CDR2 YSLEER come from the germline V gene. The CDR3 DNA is TGCGCCAGCAGCCAAGATAGGGGGCTGGTAGGGGAGACCCAGTACTTC. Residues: CASSQDRGLVGETQYF.

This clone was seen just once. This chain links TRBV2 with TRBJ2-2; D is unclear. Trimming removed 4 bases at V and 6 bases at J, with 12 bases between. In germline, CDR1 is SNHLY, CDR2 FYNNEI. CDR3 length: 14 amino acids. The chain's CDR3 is CASSVVLQSGELFF. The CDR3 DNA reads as TGTGCCAGCAGTGTGGTGCTGCAGTCCGGGGAGCTGTTTTTT.

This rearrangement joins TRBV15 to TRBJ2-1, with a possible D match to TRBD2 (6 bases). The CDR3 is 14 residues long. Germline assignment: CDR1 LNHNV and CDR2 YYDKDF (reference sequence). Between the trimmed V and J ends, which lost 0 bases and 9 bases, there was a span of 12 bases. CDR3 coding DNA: TGTGCCACCAGCAGAGATCTGGGGGGATCTGAGCAGTTCTTC. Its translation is CATSRDLGGSEQFF.

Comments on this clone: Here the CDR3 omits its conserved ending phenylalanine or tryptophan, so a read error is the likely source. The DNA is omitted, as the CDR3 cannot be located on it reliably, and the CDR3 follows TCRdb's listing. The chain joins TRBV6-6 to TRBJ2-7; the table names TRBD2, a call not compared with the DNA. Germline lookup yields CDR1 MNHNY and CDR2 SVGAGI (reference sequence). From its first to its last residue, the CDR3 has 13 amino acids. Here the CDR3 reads CASNIGLAAAPLI.

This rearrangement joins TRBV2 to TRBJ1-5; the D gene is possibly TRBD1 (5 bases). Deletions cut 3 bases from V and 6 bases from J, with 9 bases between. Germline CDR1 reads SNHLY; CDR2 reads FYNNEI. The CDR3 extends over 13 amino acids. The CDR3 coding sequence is TGTGCCAGCAGTGAGGGCAGGGCTCAGCCCCAGCATTTT. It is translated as CASSEGRAQPQHF.

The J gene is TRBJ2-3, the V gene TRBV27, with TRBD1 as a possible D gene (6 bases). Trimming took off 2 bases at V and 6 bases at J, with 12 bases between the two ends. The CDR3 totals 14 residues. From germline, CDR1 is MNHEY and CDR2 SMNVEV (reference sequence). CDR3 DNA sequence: TGTGCCAGCAGTTTAGTCAGGGGCGGGGATACGCAGTATTTT. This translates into CASSLVRGGDTQYF.